These 9 T cell receptor beta chains share one sample of origin, sequenced in a study of early T cells in non-severe SARS-CoV-2 infection. TCRdb re-called the 5' RACE reads with MiXCR, one entry per CDR3 protein. The sample lists some 77,000 distinct CDR3 sequences, roughly 4.7% seen once, with about 7% in the top ten. The sequenced sample was whole blood, obtained at baseline. The receptors derive from an adult who was a healthcare worker with PCR-confirmed SARS-CoV-2 infection or an uninfected control (not recorded which).

The chain employs TRBV4-2 and TRBJ1-2; D uncertain. The germline V gene has CDR1 LGHNA and CDR2 YNFKEQ. Trimming took 0 bases from V and 6 from J, leaving 17 bases between them. This CDR3 has 16 amino acids. CDR3 nucleotide sequence: TGTGCCAGCAGCCAAGACGTGTGGGCAATGCGGGATGGCTACACCTTC. Translated: CASSQDVWAMRDGYTF.

This clonotype was seen ten or more times. The germline gene is not matched at one end of the junction; a read error may be the cause. The rearrangement links TRBV5-1 to TRBJ2-1; TRBD2 matches 8 bases. Germline CDR1 SGHRS, CDR2 YFSETQ. This CDR3 region has 15 residues. The CDR3 nucleotides are TGCGCCAGCAGATTGGCGTTAGCGGGATACAATGAGCAGTTCTTC. Its translation: CASRLALAGYNEQFF. Drawing the rest from reference TRBV5-1 and TRBJ2-1, the complete variable domain is KAGVTQTPRYLIKTRGQQVTLSCSPISGHRSVSWYQQTPGQGLQFLFEYFSETQRNKGNFPGRFSGRQFSNSRSEMNVSTLELGDSALYLCASRLALAGYNEQFFGPGTRLTVL.

The chain is built from TRBV18 and TRBJ2-7; possible D gene TRBD2, 7 bases. V was trimmed by 0 bases and J by 2 bases, leaving 11 bases between them. Germline V gives CDR1 KGHSH, CDR2 LQKENI. This CDR3 contains 15 residues. Here the CDR3 DNA reads TGTGCCAGCTCACCACCGGGGAGGGGGACCTACGAGCAGTACTTC. It is translated as CASSPPGRGTYEQYF.

This clonotype was detected many times. In DNA form, the CDR3 reads TGTGCCAGCAGCCGTATGACCGGGACAGCCAATCAGCCCCAGCATTTT. Residues: CASSRMTGTANQPQHF. J is TRBJ1-5 and V is TRBV11-2, with 7 bases identical to TRBD1. Trimming at V came to 5 bases and at J to 3 bases, leaving 10 bases not matched to a gene. The germline V gene has CDR1 SGHAT and CDR2 FQNNGV. The CDR3 is made up of 16 amino acids.

This clonotype was recorded many times. The chain couples TRBV5-1 to TRBJ2-2; 8 bases line up with TRBD2. V dropped 4 bases and J dropped 0; count of bases not matched to a gene: 2. The germline V gene has CDR1 SGHRS and CDR2 YFSETQ. The CDR3 is made up of 15 amino acids. CDR3 loop: CASSSGGPNTGELFF. CDR3 coding DNA: TGCGCCAGCAGCAGCGGGGGACCGAACACCGGGGAGCTGTTTTTT.

The genes are TRBV6-2 or TRBV6-3 and TRBJ2-5; TRBD1 is a possible D gene (5 bases). V lost 2 bases to trimming and J lost 2 bases, with 12 bases between them. Germline assignment: CDR1 MNHEY and CDR2 SVGEGT. This CDR3 is 15 amino acids long. The chain's CDR3 is CASSYGAGQQETQYF. CDR3 nucleotides: TGTGCCAGCAGTTACGGGGCAGGTCAACAAGAGACCCAGTACTTC.

Many counts were recorded for this clonotype. The chain couples TRBV20-1 to TRBJ2-2; D not certain. CDR1 and CDR2 (germline): DFQATT, SNEGSKA (reference sequence). CDR3 length: 13 amino acids. Trimming pared 6 bases from V and 7 bases from J, leaving 15 bases between. CDR3: CSAPRTPSGELFF. The CDR3 DNA reads as TGCAGTGCACCCCGGACCCCGAGCGGGGAGCTGTTTTTT.

This clonotype was recorded at least ten times. The V call is TRBV5-1, the J call TRBJ2-5, with 9 bases aligning to TRBD2. V shed 5 bases and J 3 bases; nucleotides not matched to a gene: 11. Germline assignment: CDR1 SGHRS and CDR2 YFSETQ. CDR3 length equals 16 residues. The CDR3 bases are TGCGCCAGCAGTACAAGTAAGCGGGAGGTGGAAGAGACCCAGTACTTC. Protein sequence: CASSTSKREVEETQYF. The full variable domain, its missing parts supplied by reference TRBV5-1 and TRBJ2-5, is KAGVTQTPRYLIKTRGQQVTLSCSPISGHRSVSWYQQTPGQGLQFLFEYFSETQRNKGNFPGRFSGRQFSNSRSEMNVSTLELGDSALYLCASSTSKREVEETQYFGPGTRLLVL.

This clonotype was seen only a few times. The V call is TRBV21-1, the J call TRBJ2-7; the table's D gene call, TRBD1, was not cross checked with the DNA. TRBV21-1 is a listed pseudogene. This CDR3 region has 17 residues. The DNA for the CDR3 is TGTGCCAGCAGCTCCCACTCTAGGACAGGGTTTTCCTACGAGCAGTACTTC. Translation gives CASSSHSRTGFSYEQYF.